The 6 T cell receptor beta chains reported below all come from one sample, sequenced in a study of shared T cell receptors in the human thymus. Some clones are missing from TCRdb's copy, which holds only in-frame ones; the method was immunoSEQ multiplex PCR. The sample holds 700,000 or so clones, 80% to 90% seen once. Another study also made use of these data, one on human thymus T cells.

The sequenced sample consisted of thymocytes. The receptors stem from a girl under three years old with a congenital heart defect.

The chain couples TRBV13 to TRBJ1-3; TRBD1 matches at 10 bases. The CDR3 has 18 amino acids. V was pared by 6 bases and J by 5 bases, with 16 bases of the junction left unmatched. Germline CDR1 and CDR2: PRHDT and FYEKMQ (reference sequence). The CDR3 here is CASRLRQGAQLKRNTIYF. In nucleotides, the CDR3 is TGTGCCAGCAGATTAAGACAGGGGGCGCAACTCAAACGAAACACCATATATTTT.

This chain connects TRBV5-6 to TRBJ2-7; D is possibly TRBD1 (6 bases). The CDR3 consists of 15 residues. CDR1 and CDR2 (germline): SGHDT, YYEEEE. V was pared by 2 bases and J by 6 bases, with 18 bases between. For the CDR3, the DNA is TGTGCCAGCAGCTTAAAATCCAGGGGATCGGGCGAGCAGTACTTC. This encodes CASSLKSRGSGEQYF. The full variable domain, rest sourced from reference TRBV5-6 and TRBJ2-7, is DAGVTQSPTHLIKTRGQQVTLRCSPKSGHDTVSWYQQALGQGPQFIFQYYEEEERQRGNFPDRFSGHQFPNYSSELNVNALLLGDSALYLCASSLKSRGSGEQYFGPGTRLTVT.

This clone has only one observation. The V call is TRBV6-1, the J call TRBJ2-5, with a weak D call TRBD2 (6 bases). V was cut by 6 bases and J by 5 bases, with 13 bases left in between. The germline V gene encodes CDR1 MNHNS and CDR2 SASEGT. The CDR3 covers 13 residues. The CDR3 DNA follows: TGTGCCAGCAGCAGCGGGTTTTGGGAGACCCAGTACTTC. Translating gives CASSSGFWETQYF.

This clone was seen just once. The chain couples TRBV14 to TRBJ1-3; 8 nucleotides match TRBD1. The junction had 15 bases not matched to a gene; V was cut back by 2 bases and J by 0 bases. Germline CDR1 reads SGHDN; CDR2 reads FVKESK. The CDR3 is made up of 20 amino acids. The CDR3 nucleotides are TGTGCCAGCAGCCAAACAACCCACCCGGGACAGGTATCCTCTGGAAACACCATATATTTT. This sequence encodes CASSQTTHPGQVSSGNTIYF.

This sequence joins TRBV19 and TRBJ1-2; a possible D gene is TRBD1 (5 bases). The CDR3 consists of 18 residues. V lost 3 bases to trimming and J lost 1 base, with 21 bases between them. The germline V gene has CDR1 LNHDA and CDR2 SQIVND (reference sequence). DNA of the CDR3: TGTGCCAGTAGTATGTCCCCCCCCACGAGGAGGGGTAACTATGGCTACACCTTC. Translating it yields CASSMSPPTRRGNYGYTF.

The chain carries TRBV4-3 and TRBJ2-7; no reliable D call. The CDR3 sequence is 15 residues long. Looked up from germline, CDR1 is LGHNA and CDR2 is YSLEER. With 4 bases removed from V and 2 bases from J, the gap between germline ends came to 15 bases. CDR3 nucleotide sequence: TGCGCCAGCAGCCTCCTACCGGTGTTCACCTACGAGCAGTACTTC. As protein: CASSLLPVFTYEQYF.